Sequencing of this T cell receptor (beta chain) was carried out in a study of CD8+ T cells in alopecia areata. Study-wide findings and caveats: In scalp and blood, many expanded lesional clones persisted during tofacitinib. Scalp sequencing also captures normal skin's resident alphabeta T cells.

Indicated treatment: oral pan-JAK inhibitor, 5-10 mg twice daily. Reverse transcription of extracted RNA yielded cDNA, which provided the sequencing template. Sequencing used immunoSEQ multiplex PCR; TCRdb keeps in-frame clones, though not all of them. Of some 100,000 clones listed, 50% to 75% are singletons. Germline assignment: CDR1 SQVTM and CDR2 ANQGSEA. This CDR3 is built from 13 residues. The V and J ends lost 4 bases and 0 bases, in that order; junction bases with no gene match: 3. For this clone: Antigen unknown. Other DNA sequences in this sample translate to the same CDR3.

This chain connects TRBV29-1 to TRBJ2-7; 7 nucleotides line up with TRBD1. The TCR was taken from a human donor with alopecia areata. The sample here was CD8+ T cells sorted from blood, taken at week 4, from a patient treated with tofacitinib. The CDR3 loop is CSVVTGSSYEQYF. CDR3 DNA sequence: TGCAGCGTTGTGACAGGGAGCTCCTACGAGCAGTACTTC.